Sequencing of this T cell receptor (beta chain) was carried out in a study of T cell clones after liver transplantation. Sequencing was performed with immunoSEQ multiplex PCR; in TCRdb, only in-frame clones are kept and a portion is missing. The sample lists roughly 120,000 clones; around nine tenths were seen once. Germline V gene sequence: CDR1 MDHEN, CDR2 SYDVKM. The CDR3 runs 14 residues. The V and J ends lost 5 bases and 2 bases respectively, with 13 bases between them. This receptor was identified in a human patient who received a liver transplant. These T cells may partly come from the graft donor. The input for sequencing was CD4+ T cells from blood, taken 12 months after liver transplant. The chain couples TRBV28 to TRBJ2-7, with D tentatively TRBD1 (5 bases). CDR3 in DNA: TGTGCCAGCAGTATTACCCAGGGCACCTACGAGCAGTACTTC. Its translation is CASSITQGTYEQYF.